This TCR beta chain appears in the sequencing data of a study of T cells in Graves' hyperthyroidism and ophthalmopathy. Turning to the study itself: Once the initial diagnosis was made, peripheral blood was obtained before any treatment.

RNA transcripts were the template for amplifying TCR beta CDR3 regions. Carried out on the TCR CDR3, a first-round RT-PCR used the HTBI primer set. Via MiXCR, TCRdb re-called the multiplex PCR reads, giving one row per CDR3 protein. The sample lists hundreds of thousands of distinct CDR3 sequences, around 15% occurring once. The germline V gene encodes CDR1 SGHNT and CDR2 YENEEA. The ends were cut back, 0 bases at V and 3 bases at J, with 6 bases in the middle. The CDR3 extends over 13 amino acids. Overall study results and limits: A model built on 13 V-J features separated ophthalmopathy from stable hyperthyroidism. Peripheral blood also featured most of the thyroid clonotypes expanded above 0.001. The model predicted ophthalmopathy a median around 6 months before onset.

Of note for this clonotype: What it recognizes is unknown.

Sequenced: blood. V is TRBV11-3 and J is TRBJ2-7, with D uncertain. The sequence was obtained from a woman younger than 30 with Graves' hyperthyroidism. The CDR3 reads CASSLDLNYEQYF. CDR3 DNA sequence: TGTGCCAGCAGCTTAGATCTTAACTACGAGCAGTACTTC.